This TCR beta chain was captured by sequencing in a study of CD8+ T cells in alopecia areata. The CDR3 totals 15 residues. Germline V lookup: CDR1 SGDLS, CDR2 YYNGEE. V was clipped by 4 bases and J by 7 bases; unmatched bases: 13. Stated treatment: oral pan-JAK inhibitor, 5-10 mg twice daily. Researchers took lesional scalp punch biopsies and peripheral blood from people who were alopecia areata patients. Study-level results: Scalp samples also contribute reads from the resident alphabeta T cells found in normal skin.

Sequencing templates came from extracted RNA that was reverse transcribed into cDNA. Profiling relied on immunoSEQ multiplex PCR, and the TCRdb table lists in-frame clones only, not all of them. The table shows a few hundred thousand clones, with less than 45% occurring only once. Turning to this clone: Its matching antigen is unknown.

The source is a human donor with alopecia areata. This chain links TRBV9 with TRBJ2-7; 8 nucleotides agree with TRBD2. Material: CD4+ T cells sorted from blood, obtained between weeks 30 and 35, from a patient treated with tofacitinib. The CDR3 nucleotides read TGTGCCAGCAGCCCTCCGGGACTAGTTTCTTTGGAGCAGTACTTC. Translation: CASSPPGLVSLEQYF.